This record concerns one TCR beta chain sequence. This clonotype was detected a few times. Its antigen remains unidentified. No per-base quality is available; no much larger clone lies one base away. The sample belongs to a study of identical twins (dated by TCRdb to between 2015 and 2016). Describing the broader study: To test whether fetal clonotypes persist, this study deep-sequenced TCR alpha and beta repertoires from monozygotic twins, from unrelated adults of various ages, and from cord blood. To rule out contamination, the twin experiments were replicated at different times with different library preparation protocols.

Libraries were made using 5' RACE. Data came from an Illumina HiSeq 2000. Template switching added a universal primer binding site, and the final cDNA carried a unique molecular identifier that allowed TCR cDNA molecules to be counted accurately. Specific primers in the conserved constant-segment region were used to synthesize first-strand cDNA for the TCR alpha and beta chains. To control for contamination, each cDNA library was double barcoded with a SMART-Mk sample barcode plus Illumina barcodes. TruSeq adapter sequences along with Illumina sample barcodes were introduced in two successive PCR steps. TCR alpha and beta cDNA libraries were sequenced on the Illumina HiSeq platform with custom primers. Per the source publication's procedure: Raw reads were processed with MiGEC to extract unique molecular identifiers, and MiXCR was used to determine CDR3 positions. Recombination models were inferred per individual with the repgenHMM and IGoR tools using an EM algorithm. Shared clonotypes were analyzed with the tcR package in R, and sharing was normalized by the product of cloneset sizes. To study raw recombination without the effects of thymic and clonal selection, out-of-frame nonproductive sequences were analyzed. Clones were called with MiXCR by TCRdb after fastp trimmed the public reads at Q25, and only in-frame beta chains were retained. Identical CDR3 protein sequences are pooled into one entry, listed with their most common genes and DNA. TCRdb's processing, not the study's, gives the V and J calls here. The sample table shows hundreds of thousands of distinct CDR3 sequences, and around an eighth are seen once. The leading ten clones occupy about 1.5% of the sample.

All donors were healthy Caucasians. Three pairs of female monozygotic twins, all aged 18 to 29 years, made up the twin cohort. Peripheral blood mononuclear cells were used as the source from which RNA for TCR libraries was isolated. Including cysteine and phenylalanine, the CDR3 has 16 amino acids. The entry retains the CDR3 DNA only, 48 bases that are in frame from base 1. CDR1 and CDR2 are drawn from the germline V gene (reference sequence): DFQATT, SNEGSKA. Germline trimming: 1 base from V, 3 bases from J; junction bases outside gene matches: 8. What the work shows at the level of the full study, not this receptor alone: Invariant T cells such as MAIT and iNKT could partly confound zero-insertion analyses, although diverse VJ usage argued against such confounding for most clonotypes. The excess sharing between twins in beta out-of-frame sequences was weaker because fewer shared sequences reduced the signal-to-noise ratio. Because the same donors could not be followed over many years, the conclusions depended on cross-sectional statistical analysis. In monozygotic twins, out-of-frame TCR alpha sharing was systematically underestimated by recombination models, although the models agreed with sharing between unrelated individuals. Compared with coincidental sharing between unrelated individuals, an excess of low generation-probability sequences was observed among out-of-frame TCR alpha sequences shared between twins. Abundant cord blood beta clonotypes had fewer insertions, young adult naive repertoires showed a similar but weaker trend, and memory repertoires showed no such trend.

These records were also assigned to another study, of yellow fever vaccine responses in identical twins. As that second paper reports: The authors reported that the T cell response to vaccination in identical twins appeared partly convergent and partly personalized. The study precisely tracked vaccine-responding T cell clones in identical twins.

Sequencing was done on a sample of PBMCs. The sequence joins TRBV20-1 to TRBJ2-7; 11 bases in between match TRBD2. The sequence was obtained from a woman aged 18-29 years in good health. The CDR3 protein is CSARVLAGGPYYEQYF. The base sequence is TGCAGTGCTAGAGTTCTAGCGGGAGGCCCCTACTACGAGCAGTACTTC.